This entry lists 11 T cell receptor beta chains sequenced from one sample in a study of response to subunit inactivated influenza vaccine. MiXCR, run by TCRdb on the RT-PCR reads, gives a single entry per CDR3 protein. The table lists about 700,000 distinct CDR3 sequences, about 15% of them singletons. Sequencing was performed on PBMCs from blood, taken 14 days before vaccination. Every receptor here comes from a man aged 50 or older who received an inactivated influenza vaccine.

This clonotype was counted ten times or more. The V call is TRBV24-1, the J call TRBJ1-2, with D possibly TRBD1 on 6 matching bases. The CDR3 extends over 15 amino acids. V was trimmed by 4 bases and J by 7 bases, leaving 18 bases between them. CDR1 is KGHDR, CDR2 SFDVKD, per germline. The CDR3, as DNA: TGTGCCACCAGTGACGAACAGGGTCCAAGCGTTGGCTACACCTTC. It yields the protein CATSDEQGPSVGYTF.

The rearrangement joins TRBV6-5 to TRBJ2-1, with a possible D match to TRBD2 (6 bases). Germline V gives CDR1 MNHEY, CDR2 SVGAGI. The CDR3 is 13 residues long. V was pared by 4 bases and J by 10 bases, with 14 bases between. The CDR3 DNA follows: TGTGCCAGCAGTTTCGGGACTCCTCCCGAGCAGTTCTTC. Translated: CASSFGTPPEQFF.

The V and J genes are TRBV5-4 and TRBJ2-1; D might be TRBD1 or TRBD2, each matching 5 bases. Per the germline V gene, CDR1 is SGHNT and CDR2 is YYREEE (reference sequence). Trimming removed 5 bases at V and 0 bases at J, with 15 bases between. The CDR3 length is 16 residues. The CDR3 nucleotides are TGTGCCAGCAGTCGGACGGGGCGAGCCTCCTACAATGAGCAGTTCTTC. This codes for CASSRTGRASYNEQFF.

The CDR3 DNA reads TGTGCCAGCAGCCATCCTTATCTAGCGATCGGCAGGGATACGCAGTATTTT. Amino acids: CASSHPYLAIGRDTQYF. The chain links TRBV11-2 to TRBJ2-3; TRBD2 might be the D (6 bases). The CDR3 totals 17 residues. The germline CDR1 and CDR2 sequences are SGHAT and FQNNGV. V lost 5 bases and J 6 bases, leaving 24 bases between the germline ends. The full variable domain, rest sourced from reference TRBV11-2 and TRBJ2-3, is EAGVAQSPRYKIIEKRQSVAFWCNPISGHATLYWYQQILGQGPKLLIQFQNNGVVDDSQLPKDRFSAERLKGVDSTLKIQPAKLEDSAVYLCASSHPYLAIGRDTQYFGPGTRLTVL.

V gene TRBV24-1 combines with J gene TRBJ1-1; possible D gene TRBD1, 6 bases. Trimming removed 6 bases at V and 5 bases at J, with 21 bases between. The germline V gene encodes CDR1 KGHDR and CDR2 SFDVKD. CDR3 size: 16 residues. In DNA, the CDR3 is TGTGCCACCAGTAGCAACAGTCGGGGGGCGCGAACTGAAGCTTTCTTT. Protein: CATSSNSRGARTEAFF.

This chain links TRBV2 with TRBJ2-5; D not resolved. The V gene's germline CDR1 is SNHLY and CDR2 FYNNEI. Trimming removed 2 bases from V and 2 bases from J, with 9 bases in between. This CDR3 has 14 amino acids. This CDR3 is CASSELYGQETQYF. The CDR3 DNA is TGTGCCAGCAGTGAATTGTACGGACAAGAGACCCAGTACTTC.

The DNA of the CDR3 is TGTGCCAGCAGCTCGGACAGAGACACTGAAGCTTTCTTT. It codes for CASSSDRDTEAFF. This rearrangement joins TRBV7-8 to TRBJ1-1; D might be TRBD1 (6 bases). Germline values: CDR1 SGHVS, CDR2 FQNEAQ. The CDR3 consists of 13 residues. Between the trimmed V and J ends, which lost 4 bases and 3 bases, there was a span of 9 bases.

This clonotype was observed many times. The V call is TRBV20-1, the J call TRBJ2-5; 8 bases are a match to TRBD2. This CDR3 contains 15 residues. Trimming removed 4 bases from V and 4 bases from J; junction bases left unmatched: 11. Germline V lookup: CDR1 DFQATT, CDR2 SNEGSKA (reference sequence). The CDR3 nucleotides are TGCAGTGCTACCCCGGGAAGCGGGAGAACAGAGACCCAGTACTTC. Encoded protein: CSATPGSGRTETQYF.

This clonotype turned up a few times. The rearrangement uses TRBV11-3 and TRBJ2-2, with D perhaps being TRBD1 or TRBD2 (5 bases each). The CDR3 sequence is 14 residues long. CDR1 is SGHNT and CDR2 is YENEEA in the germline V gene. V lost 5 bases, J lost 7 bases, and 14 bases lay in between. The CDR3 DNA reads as TGTGCCAGCAGCCCGAGAGGGGCGGGCGGGGAGCTGTTTTTT. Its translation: CASSPRGAGGELFF.

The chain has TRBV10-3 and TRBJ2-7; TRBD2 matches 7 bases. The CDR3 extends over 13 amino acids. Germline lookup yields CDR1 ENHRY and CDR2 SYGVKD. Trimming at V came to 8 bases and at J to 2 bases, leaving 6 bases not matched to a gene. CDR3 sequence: CAIGGGLAYEQYF. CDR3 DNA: TGTGCCATCGGCGGGGGATTGGCCTACGAGCAGTACTTC.

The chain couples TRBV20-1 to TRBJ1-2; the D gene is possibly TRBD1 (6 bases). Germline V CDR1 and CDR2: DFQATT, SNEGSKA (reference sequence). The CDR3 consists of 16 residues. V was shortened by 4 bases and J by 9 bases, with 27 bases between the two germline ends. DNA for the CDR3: TGCAGTGCTACCCCAAGGCTTACAGGGAGGGGAGCACGCTACACCTTC. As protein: CSATPRLTGRGARYTF.